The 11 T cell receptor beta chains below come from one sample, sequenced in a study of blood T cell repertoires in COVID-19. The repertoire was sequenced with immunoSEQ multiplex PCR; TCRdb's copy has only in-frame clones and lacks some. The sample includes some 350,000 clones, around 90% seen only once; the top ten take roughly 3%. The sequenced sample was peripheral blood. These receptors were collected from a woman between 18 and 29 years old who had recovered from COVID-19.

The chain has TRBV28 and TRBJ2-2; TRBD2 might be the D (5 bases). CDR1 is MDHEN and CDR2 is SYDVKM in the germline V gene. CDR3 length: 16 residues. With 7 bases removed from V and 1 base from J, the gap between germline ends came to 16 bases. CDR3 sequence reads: CASIMTASGNTGELFF. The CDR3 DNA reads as TGTGCCAGCATTATGACGGCGAGCGGGAACACCGGGGAGCTGTTTTTT.

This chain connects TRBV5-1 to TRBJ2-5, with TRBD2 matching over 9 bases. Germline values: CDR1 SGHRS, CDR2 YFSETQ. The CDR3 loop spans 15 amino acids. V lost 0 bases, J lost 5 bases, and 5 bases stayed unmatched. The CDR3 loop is CASSLGNSGSETQYF. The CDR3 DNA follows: TGCGCCAGCAGCTTGGGGAATAGCGGGAGTGAGACCCAGTACTTC.

The CDR3 bases are TGTGCCAGTAGTCGTGGCATAGATACGCAGTATTTT. It yields the protein CASSRGIDTQYF. V usage is TRBV19 and J usage is TRBJ2-3; D is undetermined. Germline assignment: CDR1 LNHDA and CDR2 SQIVND (reference sequence). CDR3 length: 12 residues. V was cut by 5 bases and J by 5 bases, with 8 bases left in between.

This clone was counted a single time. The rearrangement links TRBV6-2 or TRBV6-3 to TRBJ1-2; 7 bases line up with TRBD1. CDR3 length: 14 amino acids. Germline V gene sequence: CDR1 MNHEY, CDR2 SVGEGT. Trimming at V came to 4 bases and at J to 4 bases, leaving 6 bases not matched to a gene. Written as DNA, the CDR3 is TGTGCCAGCAGTTTAACGGGACAGCCCTATGGCTACACCTTC. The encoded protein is CASSLTGQPYGYTF.

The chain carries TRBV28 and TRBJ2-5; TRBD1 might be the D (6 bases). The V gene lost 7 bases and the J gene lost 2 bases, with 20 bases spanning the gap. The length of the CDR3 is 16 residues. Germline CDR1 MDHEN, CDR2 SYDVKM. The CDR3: CASNQRGGTGQETQYF. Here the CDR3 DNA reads TGTGCCAGCAATCAAAGAGGGGGAACGGGGCAAGAGACCCAGTACTTC.

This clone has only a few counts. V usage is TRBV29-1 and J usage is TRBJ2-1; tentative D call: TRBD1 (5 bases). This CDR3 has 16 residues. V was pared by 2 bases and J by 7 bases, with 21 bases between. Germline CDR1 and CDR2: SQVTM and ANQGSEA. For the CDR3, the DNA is TGCAGCGTTGAATGGGGTCATCCGGCAGGGTCGAATGAGCAGTTCTTC. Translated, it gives CSVEWGHPAGSNEQFF.

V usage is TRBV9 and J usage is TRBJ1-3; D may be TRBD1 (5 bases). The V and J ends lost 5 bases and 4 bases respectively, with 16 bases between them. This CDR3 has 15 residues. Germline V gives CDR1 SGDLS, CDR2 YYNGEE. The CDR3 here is CASSWQGKLGNTIYF. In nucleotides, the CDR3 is TGTGCCAGCAGTTGGCAGGGAAAATTGGGAAACACCATATATTTT. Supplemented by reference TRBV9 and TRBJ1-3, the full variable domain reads DSGVTQTPKHLITATGQRVTLRCSPRSGDLSVYWYQQSLDQGLQFLIQYYNGEERAKGNILERFSAQQFPDLHSELNLSSLELGDSALYFCASSWQGKLGNTIYFGEGSWLTVV.

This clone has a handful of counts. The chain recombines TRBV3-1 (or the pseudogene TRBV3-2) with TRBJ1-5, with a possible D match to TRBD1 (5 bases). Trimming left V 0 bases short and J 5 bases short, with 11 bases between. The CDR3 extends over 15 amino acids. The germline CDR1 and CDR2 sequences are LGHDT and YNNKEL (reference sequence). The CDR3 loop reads CASSQDAGPDQPQHF. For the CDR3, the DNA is TGTGCCAGCAGCCAAGATGCGGGGCCCGATCAGCCCCAGCATTTT.

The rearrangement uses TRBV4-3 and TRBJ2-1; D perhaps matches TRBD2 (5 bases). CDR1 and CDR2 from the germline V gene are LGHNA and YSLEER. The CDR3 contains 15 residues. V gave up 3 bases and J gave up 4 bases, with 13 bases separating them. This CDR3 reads CASSQGVIVYNEQFF. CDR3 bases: TGCGCCAGCAGCCAGGGAGTCATAGTATACAATGAGCAGTTCTTC.

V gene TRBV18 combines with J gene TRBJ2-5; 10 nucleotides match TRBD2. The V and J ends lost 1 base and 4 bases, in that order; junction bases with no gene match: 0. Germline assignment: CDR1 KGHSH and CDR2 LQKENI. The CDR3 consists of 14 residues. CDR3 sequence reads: CASSPRLAGETQYF. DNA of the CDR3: TGTGCCAGCTCACCACGACTAGCGGGAGAGACCCAGTACTTC.

For the CDR3, the DNA is TGTGCCAGCAGCGTAGGTGGCGGGAGGACCGGGGAGCTGTTTTTT. Translation: CASSVGGGRTGELFF. The chain is built from TRBV9 and TRBJ2-2; 8 nucleotides match TRBD2. The CDR3 totals 15 residues. CDR1 is SGDLS and CDR2 is YYNGEE in the germline V gene. Trimming removed 0 bases from V and 5 bases from J; junction bases left unmatched: 3. The full variable domain, its missing parts supplied by reference TRBV9 and TRBJ2-2, is DSGVTQTPKHLITATGQRVTLRCSPRSGDLSVYWYQQSLDQGLQFLIQYYNGEERAKGNILERFSAQQFPDLHSELNLSSLELGDSALYFCASSVGGGRTGELFFGEGSRLTVL.